This T cell receptor beta chain is from a study of blood T cells in healthy people across ages. This clonotype appeared a few times. The CDR3 runs 13 residues. Per the germline V gene, CDR1 is MNHNS and CDR2 is SASEGT. Losses at the gene ends were 2 bases for V and 5 bases for J; bases not matched to a gene: 2. A sample-barcoded 5' primer and a J-beta primer mix were used in a second PCR of roughly 7 to 12 cycles. TCRdb reanalysed the 5' RACE reads using MiXCR and keeps one entry per CDR3 protein. The sample contains some 900,000 distinct CDR3 sequences, about 48% of which appear only once. The chain recombines TRBV6-1 with TRBJ2-7, with TRBD1 identical over 8 bases. Sequenced input: blood. The source is a man younger than 45 in good health. CDR3 nucleotides: TGTGCCAGCAGTGAAAACAGGGGGAACGAGCAGTACTTC. Encoded protein: CASSENRGNEQYF.